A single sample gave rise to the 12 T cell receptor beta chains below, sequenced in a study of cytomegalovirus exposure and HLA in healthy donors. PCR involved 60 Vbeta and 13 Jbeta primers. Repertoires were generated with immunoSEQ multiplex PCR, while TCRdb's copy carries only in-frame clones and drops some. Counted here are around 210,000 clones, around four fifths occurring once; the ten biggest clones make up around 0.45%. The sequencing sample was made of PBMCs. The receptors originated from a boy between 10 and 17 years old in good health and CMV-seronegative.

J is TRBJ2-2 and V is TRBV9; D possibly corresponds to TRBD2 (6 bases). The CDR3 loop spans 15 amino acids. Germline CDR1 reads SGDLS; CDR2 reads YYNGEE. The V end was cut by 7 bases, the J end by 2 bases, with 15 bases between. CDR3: CASGDSYTNTGELFF. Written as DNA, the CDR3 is TGTGCCAGCGGGGACTCTTACACTAACACCGGGGAGCTGTTTTTT.

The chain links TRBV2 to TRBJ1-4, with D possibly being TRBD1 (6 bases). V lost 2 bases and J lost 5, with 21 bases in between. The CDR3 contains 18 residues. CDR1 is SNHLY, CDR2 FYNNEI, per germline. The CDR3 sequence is CASSESQGPSVMNEKLFF. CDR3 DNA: TGTGCCAGCAGTGAATCGCAGGGGCCTTCAGTGATGAATGAAAAACTGTTTTTT.

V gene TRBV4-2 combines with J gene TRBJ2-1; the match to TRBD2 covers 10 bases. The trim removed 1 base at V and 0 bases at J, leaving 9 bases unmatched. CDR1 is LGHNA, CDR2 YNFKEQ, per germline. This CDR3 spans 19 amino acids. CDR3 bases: TGTGCCAGCAGCCAAGTTGGTAGCGGGGGGCCAGGCTCCTACAATGAGCAGTTCTTC. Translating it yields CASSQVGSGGPGSYNEQFF.

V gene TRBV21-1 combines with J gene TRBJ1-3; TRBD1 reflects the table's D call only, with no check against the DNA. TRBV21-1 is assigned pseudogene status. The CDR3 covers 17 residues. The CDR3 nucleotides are TGTGCCAGCAGCAAAGGGGACAGGGGGCACGGAGGAAACACCATATATTTT. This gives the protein CASSKGDRGHGGNTIYF.

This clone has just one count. As DNA, the CDR3 is TGTGCCAGCAGTTTATCGGGGTTGGGGCACTATGGCTACACCTTC. It yields the protein CASSLSGLGHYGYTF. The rearrangement links TRBV27 to TRBJ1-2; D possibly corresponds to TRBD1 (5 bases). Germline V CDR1 and CDR2: MNHEY, SMNVEV (reference sequence). V gave up 0 bases and J gave up 3 bases, with 11 bases separating them. The CDR3 is made up of 15 amino acids.

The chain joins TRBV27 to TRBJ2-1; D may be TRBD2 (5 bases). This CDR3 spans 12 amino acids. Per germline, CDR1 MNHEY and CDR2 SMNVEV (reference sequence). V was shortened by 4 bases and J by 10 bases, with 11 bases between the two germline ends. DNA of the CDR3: TGTGCCAGCAGTTCTCGCCGAGGGGAGCAGTTCTTC. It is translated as CASSSRRGEQFF.

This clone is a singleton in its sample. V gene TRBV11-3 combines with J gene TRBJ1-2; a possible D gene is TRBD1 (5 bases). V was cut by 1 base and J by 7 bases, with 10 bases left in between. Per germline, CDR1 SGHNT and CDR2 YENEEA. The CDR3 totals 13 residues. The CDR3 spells CASSLGRTLGYTF. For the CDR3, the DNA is TGTGCCAGCAGCTTAGGAAGGACACTTGGCTACACCTTC. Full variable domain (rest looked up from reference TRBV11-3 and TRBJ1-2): EAGVVQSPRYKIIEKKQPVAFWCNPISGHNTLYWYLQNLGQGPELLIRYENEEAVDDSQLPKDRFSAERLKGVDSTLKIQPAELGDSAVYLCASSLGRTLGYTFGSGTRLTVV.

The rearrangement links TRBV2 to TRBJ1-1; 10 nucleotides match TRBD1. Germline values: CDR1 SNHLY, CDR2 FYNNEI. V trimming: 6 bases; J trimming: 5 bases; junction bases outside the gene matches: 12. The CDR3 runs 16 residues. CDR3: CASRATGGRRLTEAFF. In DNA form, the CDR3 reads TGTGCCAGCAGGGCGACAGGGGGCCGAAGGTTGACTGAAGCTTTCTTT.

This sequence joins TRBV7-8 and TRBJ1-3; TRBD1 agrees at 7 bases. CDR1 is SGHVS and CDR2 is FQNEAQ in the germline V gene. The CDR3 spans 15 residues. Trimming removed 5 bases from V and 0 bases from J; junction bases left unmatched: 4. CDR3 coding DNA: TGTGCCAGCAGCGGACGGGACAGCTCTGGAAACACCATATATTTT. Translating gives CASSGRDSSGNTIYF.

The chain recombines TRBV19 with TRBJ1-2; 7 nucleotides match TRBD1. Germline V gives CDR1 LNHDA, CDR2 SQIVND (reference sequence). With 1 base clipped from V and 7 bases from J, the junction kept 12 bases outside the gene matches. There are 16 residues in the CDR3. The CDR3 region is CASSIVGQAAGRGYTF. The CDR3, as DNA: TGTGCCAGTAGTATAGTTGGACAGGCGGCGGGTCGTGGCTACACCTTC. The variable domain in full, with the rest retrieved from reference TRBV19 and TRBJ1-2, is DGGITQSPKYLFRKEGQNVTLSCEQNLNHDAMYWYRQDPGQGLRLIYYSQIVNDFQKGDIAEGYSVSREKKESFPLTVTSAQKNPTAFYLCASSIVGQAAGRGYTFGSGTRLTVV.

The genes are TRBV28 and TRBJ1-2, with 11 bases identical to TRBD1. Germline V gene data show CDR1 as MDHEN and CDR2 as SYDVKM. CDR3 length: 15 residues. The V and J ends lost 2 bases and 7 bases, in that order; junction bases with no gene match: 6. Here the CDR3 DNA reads TGTGCCAGCAGTTTACTTGGACAGGGGGCGGGTGGCTACACCTTC. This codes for CASSLLGQGAGGYTF.

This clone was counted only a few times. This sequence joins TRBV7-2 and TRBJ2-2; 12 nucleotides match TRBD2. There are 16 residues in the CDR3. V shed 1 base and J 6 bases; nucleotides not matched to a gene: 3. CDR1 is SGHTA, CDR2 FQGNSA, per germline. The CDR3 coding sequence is TGTGCCAGCAGCTTAGGACTAGCGGGAGAGTCCGGGGAGCTGTTTTTT. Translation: CASSLGLAGESGELFF.